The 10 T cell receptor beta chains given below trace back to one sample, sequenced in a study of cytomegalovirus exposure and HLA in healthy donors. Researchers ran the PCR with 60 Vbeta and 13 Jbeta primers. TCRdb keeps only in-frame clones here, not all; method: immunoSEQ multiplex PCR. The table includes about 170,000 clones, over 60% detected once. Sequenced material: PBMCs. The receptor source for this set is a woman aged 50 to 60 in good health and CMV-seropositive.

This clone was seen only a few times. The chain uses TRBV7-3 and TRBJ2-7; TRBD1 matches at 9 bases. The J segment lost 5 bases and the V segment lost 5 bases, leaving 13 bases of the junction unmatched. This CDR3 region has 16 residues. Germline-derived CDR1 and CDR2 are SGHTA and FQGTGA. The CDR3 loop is CASSPLGRDRAHEQYF. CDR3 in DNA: TGTGCCAGCAGCCCCCTAGGCCGGGACAGGGCCCACGAGCAGTACTTC. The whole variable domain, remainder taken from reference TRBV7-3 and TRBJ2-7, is GAGVSQTPSNKVTEKGKYVELRCDPISGHTALYWYRQSLGQGPEFLIYFQGTGAADDSGLPNDRFFAVRPEGSVSTLKIQRTERGDSAVYLCASSPLGRDRAHEQYFGPGTRLTVT.

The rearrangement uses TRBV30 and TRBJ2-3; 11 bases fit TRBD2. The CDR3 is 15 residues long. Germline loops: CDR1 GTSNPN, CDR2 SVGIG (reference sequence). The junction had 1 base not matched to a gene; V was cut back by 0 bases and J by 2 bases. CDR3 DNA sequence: TGTGCCTGGAGTGTACTAGCGGGGGTCACAGATACGCAGTATTTT. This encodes CAWSVLAGVTDTQYF.

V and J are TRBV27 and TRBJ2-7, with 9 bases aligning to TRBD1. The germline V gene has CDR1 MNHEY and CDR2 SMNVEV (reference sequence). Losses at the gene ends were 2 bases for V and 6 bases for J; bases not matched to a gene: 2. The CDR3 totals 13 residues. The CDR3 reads CASSLTGGAEQYF. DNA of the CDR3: TGTGCCAGCAGTTTAACAGGGGGCGCCGAGCAGTACTTC.

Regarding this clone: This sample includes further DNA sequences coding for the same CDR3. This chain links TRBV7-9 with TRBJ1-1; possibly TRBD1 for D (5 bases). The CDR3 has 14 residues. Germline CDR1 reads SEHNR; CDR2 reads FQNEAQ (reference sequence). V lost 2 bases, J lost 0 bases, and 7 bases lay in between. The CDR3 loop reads CASSLRGLNTEAFF. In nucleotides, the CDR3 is TGTGCCAGCAGCTTAAGGGGCTTGAACACTGAAGCTTTCTTT.

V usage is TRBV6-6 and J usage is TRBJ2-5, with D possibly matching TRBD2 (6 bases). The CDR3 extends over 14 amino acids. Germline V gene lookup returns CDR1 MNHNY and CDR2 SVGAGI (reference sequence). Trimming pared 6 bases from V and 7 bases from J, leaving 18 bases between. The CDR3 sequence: CASSLGLQSRTQYF. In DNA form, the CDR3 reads TGTGCCAGCAGCCTCGGACTACAATCTCGGACCCAGTACTTC.

The CDR3, as DNA: TGTGCCAGCAGCTTAGAGGAGGGACAGCCCCAGCATTTT. This codes for CASSLEEGQPQHF. The V and J genes are TRBV7-8 and TRBJ1-5; no firm D call. Looked up from germline, CDR1 is SGHVS and CDR2 is FQNEAQ. This CDR3 is 13 amino acids long. V lost 1 base, J lost 7 bases, and 8 bases lay in between.

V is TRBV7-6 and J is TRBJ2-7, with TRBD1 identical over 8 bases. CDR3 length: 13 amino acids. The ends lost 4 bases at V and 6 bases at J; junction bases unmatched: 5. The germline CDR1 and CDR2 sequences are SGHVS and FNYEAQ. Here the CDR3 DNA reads TGTGCCAGCAGCTCGGACAGGGTTGGCGAGCAGTACTTC. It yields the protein CASSSDRVGEQYF.

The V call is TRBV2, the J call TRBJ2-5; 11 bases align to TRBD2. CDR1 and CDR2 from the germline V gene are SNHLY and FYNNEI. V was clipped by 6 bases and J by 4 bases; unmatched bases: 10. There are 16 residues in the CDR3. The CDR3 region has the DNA TGTGCCAGCAGACCTCGACTAGCGGGATCGGGAGAGACCCAGTACTTC. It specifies CASRPRLAGSGETQYF.

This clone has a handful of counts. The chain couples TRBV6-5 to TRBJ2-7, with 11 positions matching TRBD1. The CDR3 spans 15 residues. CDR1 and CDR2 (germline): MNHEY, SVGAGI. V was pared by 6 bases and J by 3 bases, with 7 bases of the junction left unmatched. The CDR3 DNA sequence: TGTGCCAGCAGCTTGGACAGGGGGCAGAACTACGAGCAGTACTTC. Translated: CASSLDRGQNYEQYF.

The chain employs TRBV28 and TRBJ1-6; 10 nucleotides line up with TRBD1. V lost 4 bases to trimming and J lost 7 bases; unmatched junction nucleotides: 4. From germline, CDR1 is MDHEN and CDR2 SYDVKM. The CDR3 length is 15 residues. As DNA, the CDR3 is TGTGCCAGCAGTTACCGGACAGGGGGAAATTCACCCCTCCACTTT. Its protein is CASSYRTGGNSPLHF.